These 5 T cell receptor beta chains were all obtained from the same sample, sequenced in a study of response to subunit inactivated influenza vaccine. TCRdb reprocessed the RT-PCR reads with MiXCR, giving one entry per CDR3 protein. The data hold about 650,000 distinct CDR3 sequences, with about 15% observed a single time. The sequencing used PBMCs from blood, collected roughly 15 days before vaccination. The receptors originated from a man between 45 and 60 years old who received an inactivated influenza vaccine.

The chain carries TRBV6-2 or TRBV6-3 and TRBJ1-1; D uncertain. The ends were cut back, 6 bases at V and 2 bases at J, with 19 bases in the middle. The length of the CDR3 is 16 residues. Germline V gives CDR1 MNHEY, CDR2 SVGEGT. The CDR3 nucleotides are TGTGCCAGCAGCGATATCCTGGAAGGTATTAACACTGAAGCTTTCTTT. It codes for CASSDILEGINTEAFF.

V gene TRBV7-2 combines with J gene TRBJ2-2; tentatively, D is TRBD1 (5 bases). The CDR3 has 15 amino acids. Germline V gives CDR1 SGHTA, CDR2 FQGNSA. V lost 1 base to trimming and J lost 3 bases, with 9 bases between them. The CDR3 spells CASSLVGADTGELFF. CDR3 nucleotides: TGTGCCAGCAGCTTAGTAGGGGCCGACACCGGGGAGCTGTTTTTT.

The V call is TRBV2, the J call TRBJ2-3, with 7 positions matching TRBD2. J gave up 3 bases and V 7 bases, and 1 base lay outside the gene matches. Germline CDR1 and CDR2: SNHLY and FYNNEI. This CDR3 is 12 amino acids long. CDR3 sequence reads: CASMRGTDTQYF. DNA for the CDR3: TGTGCCAGCATGCGGGGGACAGATACGCAGTATTTT. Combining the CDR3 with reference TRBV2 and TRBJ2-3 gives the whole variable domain EPEVTQTPSHQVTQMGQEVILRCVPISNHLYFYWYRQILGQKVEFLVSFYNNEISEKSEIFDDQFSVERPDGSNFTLKIRSTKLEDSAMYFCASMRGTDTQYFGPGTRLTVL.

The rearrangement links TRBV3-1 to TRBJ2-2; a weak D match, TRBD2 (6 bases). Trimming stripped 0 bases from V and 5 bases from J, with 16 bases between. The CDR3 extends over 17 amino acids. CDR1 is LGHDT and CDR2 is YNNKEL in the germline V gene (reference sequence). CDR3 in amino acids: CASSQDWRGDITGELFF. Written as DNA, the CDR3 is TGTGCCAGCAGCCAAGATTGGCGGGGAGACATTACCGGGGAGCTGTTTTTT. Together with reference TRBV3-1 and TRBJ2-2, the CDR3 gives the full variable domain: DTAVSQTPKYLVTQMGNDKSIKCEQNLGHDTMYWYKQDSKKFLKIMFSYNNKELIINETVPNRFSPKSPDKAHLNLHINSLELGDSAVYFCASSQDWRGDITGELFFGEGSRLTVL.

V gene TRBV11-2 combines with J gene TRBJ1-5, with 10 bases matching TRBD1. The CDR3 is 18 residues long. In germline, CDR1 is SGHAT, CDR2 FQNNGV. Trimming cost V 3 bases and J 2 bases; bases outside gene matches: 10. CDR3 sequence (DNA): TGTGCCAGCAGCTTCGACAGGGGGCACGCCTCGCGCAATCAGCCCCAGCATTTT. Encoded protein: CASSFDRGHASRNQPQHF.